The 18 T cell receptor beta chains listed next were all sequenced from one sample in a study of cytomegalovirus exposure and HLA in healthy donors. PCR was performed using 60 Vbeta and 13 Jbeta primers. Profiling relied on immunoSEQ multiplex PCR, and the TCRdb table lists in-frame clones only, not all of them. The sample holds roughly 200,000 clones, approximately 84% seen once. The sequencing input was PBMCs. Receptor source: a woman aged 35 to 49 in good health and CMV-seronegative.

The V call is TRBV6-1, the J call TRBJ1-2; 8 bases fit TRBD1. J gave up 3 bases and V 2 bases, and 8 bases lay outside the gene matches. Germline CDR1 is MNHNS and CDR2 is SASEGT. This CDR3 contains 16 residues. In nucleotides, the CDR3 is TGTGCCAGCAGTGAAAGACCCCAGGGGGCATACTATGGCTACACCTTC. Translation: CASSERPQGAYYGYTF.

V gene TRBV7-2 combines with J gene TRBJ1-2, with 11 bases that match TRBD1. Germline V gives CDR1 SGHTA, CDR2 FQGNSA. This CDR3 has 19 residues. Trimming cost V 1 base and J 7 bases; bases outside gene matches: 17. The CDR3 DNA is TGTGCCAGCAGCTTAGGCCTATGGGGCAGGGGGACAGGGGGAATTGGCTACACCTTC. Protein sequence: CASSLGLWGRGTGGIGYTF.

This chain uses TRBV5-5 with TRBJ2-7, with 8 bases identical to TRBD1. CDR1 and CDR2 from the germline V gene are SGHKS and YYEKEE (reference sequence). CDR3 length: 15 amino acids. The V gene end was trimmed by 4 bases and the J gene end by 2 bases; junction bases not matched to a gene: 8. This CDR3 reads CASSQSDRGTYEQYF. The CDR3 DNA follows: TGTGCCAGCAGCCAAAGCGACAGGGGAACCTACGAGCAGTACTTC. Filled out from reference TRBV5-5 and TRBJ2-7, the complete variable domain reads DAGVTQSPTHLIKTRGQQVTLRCSPISGHKSVSWYQQVLGQGPQFIFQYYEKEERGRGNFPDRFSARQFPNYSSELNVNALLLGDSALYLCASSQSDRGTYEQYFGPGTRLTVT.

The chain recombines TRBV29-1 with TRBJ1-3; 7 bases are shared with TRBD1. With 5 bases clipped from V and 1 base from J, the junction kept 14 bases outside the gene matches. This CDR3 has 17 residues. Per germline, CDR1 SQVTM and CDR2 ANQGSEA. The DNA of the CDR3 is TGCAGCGTTCTCTCCCCCGGCAGGGGGGATTCTGGAAACACCATATATTTT. Translated, it gives CSVLSPGRGDSGNTIYF.

This sequence joins TRBV27 and TRBJ1-1, with D possibly matching TRBD1 (5 bases). There are 14 residues in the CDR3. V gave up 3 bases and J gave up 1 base, with 9 bases separating them. The V gene's germline CDR1 is MNHEY and CDR2 SMNVEV (reference sequence). In nucleotides, the CDR3 is TGTGCCAGCAGTTTGCGGGGGGGGAACACTGAAGCTTTCTTT. Amino acid sequence: CASSLRGGNTEAFF.

The chain uses TRBV27 and TRBJ1-2; D is perhaps TRBD1 (6 bases). Trimming removed 7 bases from V and 4 bases from J, with 13 bases in between. Per germline, CDR1 MNHEY and CDR2 SMNVEV (reference sequence). The CDR3 has 13 amino acids. In DNA, the CDR3 is TGTGCCAGCACCCCGGGGGGCGGCTATGGCTACACCTTC. Its translation is CASTPGGGYGYTF.

The J gene is TRBJ2-1, the V gene TRBV6-1; 8 bases line up with TRBD1. Germline V lookup: CDR1 MNHNS, CDR2 SASEGT. This CDR3 spans 12 amino acids. Losses at the gene ends were 8 bases for V and 9 bases for J; bases not matched to a gene: 6. CDR3 amino acids: CASRTGQGEQFF. The CDR3 DNA follows: TGTGCCAGCCGGACAGGGCAAGGTGAGCAGTTCTTC.

The J gene is TRBJ2-6, the V gene TRBV9, with 12 bases matching TRBD1. CDR3 size: 18 residues. Trimming took 0 bases from V and 4 from J; bases not matched to a gene: 5. Germline V gene lookup returns CDR1 SGDLS and CDR2 YYNGEE. This CDR3 is CASSVVRDRGLGANVLTF. As DNA, the CDR3 is TGTGCCAGCAGCGTAGTCCGGGACAGGGGGCTCGGGGCCAACGTCCTGACTTTC.

This chain joins TRBV7-9 and TRBJ2-5, with TRBD2 matching 9 bases. The CDR3 loop spans 12 amino acids. CDR1 is SEHNR, CDR2 FQNEAQ, per germline (reference sequence). The junction had 6 bases not matched to a gene; V was cut back by 9 bases and J by 7 bases. The CDR3 protein is CASIAGAGTQYF. The CDR3 nucleotides are TGTGCCAGTATAGCGGGAGCAGGGACCCAGTACTTC.

This chain links TRBV7-3 with TRBJ2-5, with D perhaps matching TRBD2 (6 bases). This CDR3 is 14 amino acids long. Germline-derived CDR1 and CDR2 are SGHTA and FQGTGA. V was pared by 4 bases and J by 1 base, with 10 bases between. This CDR3 is CASSSVGGQETQYF. The CDR3 DNA follows: TGTGCCAGCAGCTCGGTCGGGGGCCAAGAGACCCAGTACTTC.

This clone showed up just once. The V call is TRBV21-1, the J call TRBJ1-5. TRBV21-1 is an annotated pseudogene. This CDR3 spans 17 amino acids. As DNA, the CDR3 is TGTGCCCTACCCCCGTGGGGGGTTAAGGAGCCCTCTCAGCCCCAGCATTTT. It codes for CALPPWGVKEPSQPQHF.

The chain has TRBV10-3 and TRBJ2-7; 8 nucleotides agree with TRBD1. CDR1 is ENHRY and CDR2 is SYGVKD in the germline V gene. The CDR3 is 13 residues long. Unmatched junction bases numbered 4, after V lost 6 bases and J lost 3 bases. The CDR3 sequence: CAIRDRVGYEQYF. As DNA, the CDR3 is TGTGCCATCAGGGACAGGGTCGGCTACGAGCAGTACTTC.

This chain joins TRBV6-5 and TRBJ2-7; D might be TRBD1 (6 bases). Germline-derived CDR1 and CDR2 are MNHEY and SVGAGI. CDR3 size: 16 residues. The V end lost 0 bases, the J end lost 2 bases, and 14 bases lay between the germline ends. CDR3 protein: CASSYSKVGATYEQYF. The CDR3 DNA is TGTGCCAGCAGTTACTCGAAGGTGGGGGCCACCTACGAGCAGTACTTC.

The chain employs TRBV28 and TRBJ2-1; a weak D match, TRBD2 (5 bases). V shed 7 bases and J shed 6 bases, with 16 bases lying between them. CDR1 MDHEN and CDR2 SYDVKM come from the germline V gene. This CDR3 comprises 14 residues. This CDR3 is CASTGVRPGNEQFF. For the CDR3, the DNA is TGTGCCAGCACCGGGGTAAGACCGGGCAATGAGCAGTTCTTC.

This sequence joins TRBV5-6 and TRBJ2-1; 7 bases map to TRBD2. Looked up from germline, CDR1 is SGHDT and CDR2 is YYEEEE. This CDR3 region has 16 residues. Trimming took 4 bases from V and 0 from J; bases not matched to a gene: 7. The CDR3 here is CASSDGGISSYNEQFF. The CDR3 DNA is TGTGCCAGCAGCGACGGGGGGATTAGCTCCTACAATGAGCAGTTCTTC.

About this clone: No conserved phenylalanine or tryptophan ends this CDR3, so it is likely a read error. J is TRBJ1-1 and V is TRBV7-9, with D possibly matching TRBD1 (6 bases). Germline V gene sequence: CDR1 SEHNR, CDR2 FQNEAQ (reference sequence). V dropped 6 bases and J dropped 2 bases, with 16 bases sitting between them. CDR3 length: 15 amino acids. CDR3 amino acids: CASSSELTGNTEAFS. The CDR3 DNA reads TGTGCCAGCAGTTCAGAACTGACAGGAAACACTGAAGCTTTCTCT.

This clone appeared a single time. The V gene is TRBV5-1, the J gene TRBJ1-6; 7 nucleotides align to TRBD1. J gave up 10 bases and V 0 bases, and 7 bases lay outside the gene matches. This CDR3 spans 15 amino acids. Germline loops: CDR1 SGHRS, CDR2 YFSETQ. In DNA, the CDR3 is TGCGCCAGCAGCTTGGACAGGGGAGATTGGTCACCCCTCCACTTT. It is translated as CASSLDRGDWSPLHF.

The V call is TRBV7-6, the J call TRBJ2-5, with D possibly being TRBD2 (5 bases). In germline, CDR1 is SGHVS, CDR2 FNYEAQ. V gave up 6 bases and J gave up 5 bases, with 16 bases separating them. This CDR3 region has 14 residues. The CDR3 coding sequence is TGTGCCAGCAGTCTAAAGCCGGGAAGGGAGACCCAGTACTTC. Translating gives CASSLKPGRETQYF.